This TCR beta chain derives from a study of T cell repertoires in cytomegalovirus infection. Study summary: Based on public TCR beta signatures, there were indications of CMV infection and of a matching HLA type. Whole-study results and caveats: Based on cumulative public TCR beta family frequency, carriers of CMV plus the relevant HLA were identified. The ex vivo response was dominated by HLA-C-restricted CMV-specific TCR beta clonotypes.

TCRdb reprocessed the reads with MiXCR, giving one entry per CDR3 protein. The profile shows fewer than 200,000 distinct CDR3 sequences, 15% to 20% of them singletons. This clonotype was recorded at least ten times. Antigen unknown. The sequence was collected from a human donor in good health (CMV status not recorded). Some clones in this sample may be carry-over from other donors' samples. Sequences were obtained from PBMCs.

CDR3 protein: CSARDKQAIQETQYF. CDR3 sequence (DNA): TGCAGTGCTAGAGATAAGCAAGCGATCCAAGAGACCCAGTACTTC. This sequence joins TRBV20-1 and TRBJ2-5; no firm D call. The CDR3 runs 15 residues. Looked up from germline, CDR1 is DFQATT and CDR2 is SNEGSKA (reference sequence). The V gene lost 0 bases and the J gene lost 1 base, with 12 bases spanning the gap.